This T cell receptor beta chain emerged from a study of blood T cell repertoires in COVID-19. Study as a whole: The study drew acute and convalescent COVID-19 samples from the United States, Italy and Spain. T cells, B-cell-depleted T cells, or PBMCs supplied cDNA or gDNA.

Looked up from germline, CDR1 is SGHNT and CDR2 is YYREEE (reference sequence). The CDR3 is 17 residues long. Losses at the gene ends were 4 bases for V and 3 bases for J; bases not matched to a gene: 4. Methods used by the authors: For nucleated cells, counts were estimated from reference gene primer amplification. Assay: immunoSEQ multiplex PCR; the TCRdb copy retains only in-frame clones and omits some. The V and J calls and the clone size are those of that table, but D and trimming were determined from the DNA. The sample holds about 200,000 clones; 70% to 90% are singletons and the top ten take around a fifth.

The clonotype was recovered from a man aged 55 to 70 with active or convalescent COVID-19. Sequencing input: peripheral blood. The V and J genes are TRBV5-4 and TRBJ2-1, with 16 bases identical to TRBD2. DNA of the CDR3: TGTGCCAGCAGCCAGGGACTAGCGGGGGGGTTCTACAATGAGCAGTTCTTC. Protein product: CASSQGLAGGFYNEQFF.